This TCR beta chain was profiled in a study of OX40 agonist ivuxolimab in advanced cancers. The CDR3 has 20 residues. Trimming took 5 bases from V and 8 from J; bases not matched to a gene: 22. Germline loops: CDR1 MNHEY, CDR2 SMNVEV (reference sequence). Study-wide results and limits: At doses 0.1 to 3.0 mg/kg, CD4+ and CD8+ clones expanded.

Concerning this clone itself: Its cognate antigen is unknown.

Generated by immunoSEQ multiplex PCR, the TCRdb table keeps only in-frame clones and is missing some. The sample lists over 55,000 clones; more than 80% were seen once. The sequencing used CD4+ or CD8+ T cells sorted from blood, collected in a trial of the OX40 agonist ivuxolimab. The TCR comes from an adult with an advanced solid tumor such as melanoma, head and neck, liver or kidney cancer. The V gene is TRBV27, the J gene TRBJ2-4, with 12 bases aligning to TRBD2. As DNA, the CDR3 is TGTGCCAGCAGTCCGCGGGGTCCTAGCGGGAGGGCCGTCGCGGGCGACATTCAGTACTTC. Its translation: CASSPRGPSGRAVAGDIQYF.